These 2 T cell receptor beta chains originate from one sample sequenced in a study of T cell repertoires in cytomegalovirus infection. From the reads, TCRdb called clonotypes with MiXCR, one entry per CDR3 protein. The sample yields 450,000 to 600,000 distinct CDR3 sequences, 11% seen once. Sequencing input: PBMCs. These receptors originate from a human donor in good health (CMV status not recorded). Some clones in this sample may be carry-over from other donors' samples.

This clonotype was counted between two and nine times. The J gene is TRBJ1-5, the V gene TRBV6-6, with 7 bases fitting TRBD1. Germline V CDR1 and CDR2: MNHNY, SVGAGI (reference sequence). J gave up 7 bases and V 4 bases, and 10 bases lay outside the gene matches. The CDR3 runs to 15 residues. CDR3 sequence: CASSFSRGMGQPQHF. The CDR3 DNA sequence: TGTGCCAGCAGTTTTTCCAGGGGGATGGGACAGCCCCAGCATTTT.

The rearrangement links TRBV14 to TRBJ1-6; the D is unclear. V was pared by 5 bases and J by 6 bases, with 20 bases between. The CDR3 has 17 amino acids. The germline gives CDR1 SGHDN, CDR2 FVKESK. DNA of the CDR3: TGTGCCAGCAGCATCTCGCGACCCAGGTCTTCTAATTCACCCCTCCACTTT. It is translated as CASSISRPRSSNSPLHF.